This TCR beta chain emerged from a study of blood T cell repertoires in COVID-19. Germline V gene sequence: CDR1 SGDLS, CDR2 YYNGEE. CDR3 length: 17 amino acids. The V segment lost 3 bases and the J segment 0 bases; nucleotides outside the gene matches: 3. Profiled with immunoSEQ multiplex PCR; TCRdb holds only in-frame clones, not every one. The table lists some 65,000 clones, 74% of them singletons, with over 25% in the top ten. The chain uses TRBV9 and TRBJ2-3; 14 nucleotides align to TRBD2. Sequenced: peripheral blood. The sequence was collected from an elderly woman with acute or convalescent COVID-19. The CDR3 sequence is CASSARTSGRSTDTQYF. In DNA form, the CDR3 reads TGTGCCAGCAGCGCCCGGACTAGCGGGAGGAGCACAGATACGCAGTATTTT.